This T cell receptor (beta chain) was profiled in a study of radiotherapy plus CTLA-4 blockade in lung cancer. Across the study: Objective response was observed in approximately 18% of patients, and disease control in less than 35%.

Study observations and caveats: There was expansion of tumor-derived TCR clones in blood after radiotherapy plus ipilimumab.

This CDR3 is 15 amino acids long. With V trimmed by 1 base and J by 5 bases, 7 bases remained unmatched. Germline values: CDR1 SGHAT, CDR2 FQNNGV. Measured with immunoSEQ multiplex PCR; TCRdb has only the in-frame clones, and not every one. The table records 70,000 to 85,000 clones, less than 85% of them present only once. On this clone itself: Its antigen is as yet unknown.

V usage is TRBV11-2 and J usage is TRBJ2-5; 7 bases are shared with TRBD2. The sample in question was peripheral blood, obtained from a patient treated with radiotherapy plus ipilimumab. The sequence was collected from a human donor with non-small cell lung cancer whose response to radiotherapy plus ipilimumab could not be evaluated. Here the CDR3 DNA reads TGTGCCAGCAGCTTAGTGGCACTAGCGAAGGAGACCCAGTACTTC. This codes for CASSLVALAKETQYF.